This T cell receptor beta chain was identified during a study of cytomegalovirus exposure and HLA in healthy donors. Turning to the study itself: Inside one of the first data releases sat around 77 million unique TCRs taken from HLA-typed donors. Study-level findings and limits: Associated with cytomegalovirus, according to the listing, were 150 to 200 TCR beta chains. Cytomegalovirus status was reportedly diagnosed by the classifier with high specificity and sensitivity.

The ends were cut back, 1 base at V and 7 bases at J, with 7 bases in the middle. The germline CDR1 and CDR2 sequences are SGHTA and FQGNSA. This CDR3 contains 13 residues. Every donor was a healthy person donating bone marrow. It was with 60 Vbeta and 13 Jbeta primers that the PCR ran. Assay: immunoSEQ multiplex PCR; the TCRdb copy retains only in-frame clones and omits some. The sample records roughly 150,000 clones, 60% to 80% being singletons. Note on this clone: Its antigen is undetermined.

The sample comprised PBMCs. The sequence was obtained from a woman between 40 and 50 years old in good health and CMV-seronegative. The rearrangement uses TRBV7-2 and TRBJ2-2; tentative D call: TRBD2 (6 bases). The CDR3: CASSLVGGGELFF. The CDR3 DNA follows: TGTGCCAGCAGCTTAGTGGGGGGCGGGGAGCTGTTTTTT.